One sample yielded the 2 T cell receptor beta chains listed below, sequenced in a study of blood T cell repertoires in COVID-19. Clones were sequenced by immunoSEQ multiplex PCR, and TCRdb holds only the in-frame ones, with some missing. This sample has over 60,000 clones, with about 81% found just once. The sample comprised peripheral blood. These receptors were collected from a human donor in a cohort sampled during active COVID-19.

The chain employs TRBV6-5 and TRBJ2-7, with TRBD1 identical over 7 bases. V lost 5 bases and J lost 6; bases outside the gene matches: 7. Looked up from germline, CDR1 is MNHEY and CDR2 is SVGAGI. The CDR3 consists of 13 residues. The chain's CDR3 is CASSHDRVSEQYF. The CDR3 bases are TGTGCCAGCAGTCACGACAGGGTTAGCGAGCAGTACTTC.

CDR3 in DNA: TGTGCCAGCAGCTTGGGACAGGGGTTGGGGGAGACCCAGTACTTC. Protein product: CASSLGQGLGETQYF. The chain uses TRBV11-3 and TRBJ2-5; 10 nucleotides line up with TRBD1. Germline V gene lookup returns CDR1 SGHNT and CDR2 YENEEA. The junction had 6 bases not matched to a gene; V was cut back by 3 bases and J by 5 bases. The CDR3 contains 15 residues.